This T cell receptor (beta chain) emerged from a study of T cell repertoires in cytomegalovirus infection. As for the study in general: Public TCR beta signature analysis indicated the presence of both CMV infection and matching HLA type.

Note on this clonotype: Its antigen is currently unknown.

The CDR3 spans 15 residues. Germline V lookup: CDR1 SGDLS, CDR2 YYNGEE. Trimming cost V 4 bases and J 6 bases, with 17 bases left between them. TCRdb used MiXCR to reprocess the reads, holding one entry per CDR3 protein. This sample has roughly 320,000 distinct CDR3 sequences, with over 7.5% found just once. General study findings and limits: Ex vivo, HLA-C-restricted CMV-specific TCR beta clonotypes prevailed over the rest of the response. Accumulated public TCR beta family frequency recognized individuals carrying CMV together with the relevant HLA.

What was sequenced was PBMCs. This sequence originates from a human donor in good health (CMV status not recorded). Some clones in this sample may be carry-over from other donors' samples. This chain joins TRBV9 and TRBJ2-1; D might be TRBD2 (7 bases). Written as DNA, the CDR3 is TGTGCCAGCAGCCCCCGGTGGGGGGGGGCCAATGAGCAGTTCTTC. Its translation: CASSPRWGGANEQFF. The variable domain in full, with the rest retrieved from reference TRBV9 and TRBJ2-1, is DSGVTQTPKHLITATGQRVTLRCSPRSGDLSVYWYQQSLDQGLQFLIQYYNGEERAKGNILERFSAQQFPDLHSELNLSSLELGDSALYFCASSPRWGGANEQFFGPGTRLTVL.